Sequencing of this T cell receptor beta chain was carried out in a study of CD8 T cells in Susac syndrome. Findings and caveats of the study: Individuals included in the TCR sequencing and HLA analysis were acknowledged by the study to be relatively few in number.

Germline assignment: CDR1 ENHRY and CDR2 SYGVKD. There are 14 residues in the CDR3. Trimming removed 5 bases at V and 2 bases at J, with 11 bases between. Regarding this clonotype: The antigen remains undetermined.

Roughly 0.45 to 1 ug RNA was reverse transcribed with random hexamers. MiXCR, run by TCRdb on the immunoSEQ multiplex PCR reads, gives a single entry per CDR3 protein. The sample records approximately 65,000 distinct CDR3 sequences, just over 90% being singletons. The specimen was CD8+ T cells from PBMCs. This chain joins TRBV10-3 and TRBJ2-3; D is ambiguous. This clonotype was sampled from a human donor in good health. Written as DNA, the CDR3 is TGTGCCATCAGTCTTACGCCCAACACAGATACGCAGTATTTT. Translation: CAISLTPNTDTQYF.